Below, 13 T cell receptor beta chains from the same sample are listed, as sequenced in a study of T cells after yellow fever vaccination. TCRdb called the 5' RACE reads again in MiXCR, with one record for every CDR3 protein. Of around 31,000 distinct CDR3 sequences in the sample, 10% to 13% are singletons; the top ten hold roughly 12%. Sequences were derived from PBMCs, either bulk or a sorted T-cell subset (CD4+, CD8+, memory, or dextramer-sorted; not recorded which), sampled around 15 days after the first yellow fever vaccination. These receptors were taken from a man aged 18 to 29 who received the YFV17D yellow fever vaccine.

This clonotype was observed many times. This sequence joins TRBV7-6 and TRBJ2-7; D gene uncertain. Germline V CDR1 and CDR2: SGHVS, FNYEAQ. V was pared by 3 bases and J by 2 bases, with 8 bases between. This CDR3 comprises 13 residues. CDR3 sequence reads: CASSFGPPYEQYF. The CDR3 nucleotides read TGTGCCAGCAGCTTCGGGCCGCCCTACGAGCAGTACTTC.

This clonotype has ten or more counts. V and J are TRBV5-1 and TRBJ2-7; 9 positions agree with TRBD2. V lost 4 bases, J lost 5 bases, and 7 bases stayed unmatched. This CDR3 contains 14 residues. Germline V gene lookup returns CDR1 SGHRS and CDR2 YFSETQ. CDR3 nucleotides: TGCGCCAGCAGCCCGGGACTAGCCATCAACGAGCAGTACTTC. It encodes CASSPGLAINEQYF.

V usage is TRBV3-1 and J usage is TRBJ2-7, with 7 bases matching TRBD2. The V gene's germline CDR1 is LGHDT and CDR2 YNNKEL (reference sequence). After removal of 4 bases from V and 2 bases from J, the junction contained 8 bases not matched to a gene. The CDR3 contains 15 residues. The CDR3 loop is CASSLRSGGAYEQYF. The CDR3 nucleotides are TGTGCCAGCAGCCTCCGAAGTGGGGGGGCCTACGAGCAGTACTTC.

At least ten counts were recorded for this clonotype. The chain joins TRBV7-9 to TRBJ1-1; no definite D call. With 2 bases removed from V and 12 bases from J, the gap between germline ends came to 10 bases. The CDR3 contains 11 residues. Per the germline V gene, CDR1 is SEHNR and CDR2 is FQNEAQ (reference sequence). The CDR3 DNA reads TGTGCCAGCAGCTTATTAGGGTCAACTTTCTTT. This translates into CASSLLGSTFF.

Remarks on this clonotype: A much larger clone differs from this one at a single base, so this may be a read error. The V call is TRBV6-1, the J call TRBJ2-5; 10 nucleotides agree with TRBD2. The junction had 9 bases not matched to a gene; V was cut back by 10 bases and J by 1 base. This CDR3 is 15 amino acids long. Germline CDR1 and CDR2: MNHNS and SASEGT. The CDR3 sequence is CATRGTSVVQETQYF. The CDR3 bases are TGTGCCACTAGGGGGACTAGCGTGGTCCAAGAGACCCAGTACTTC.

This clonotype was recorded at least ten times. This chain joins TRBV5-1 and TRBJ2-1; possibly TRBD2 for D (5 bases). Trimming removed 0 bases at V and 7 bases at J, with 11 bases between. CDR1 is SGHRS and CDR2 is YFSETQ in the germline V gene. This CDR3 comprises 14 residues. Here the CDR3 DNA reads TGCGCCAGCAGCTTGGCATCCCCGGGGAATGAGCAGTTCTTC. It is translated as CASSLASPGNEQFF.

This clonotype appeared many times. This chain uses TRBV12-3 or TRBV12-4 with TRBJ1-3; 8 bases fit TRBD1. CDR3 length: 15 residues. V shed 5 bases and J 4 bases; nucleotides not matched to a gene: 7. CDR3 nucleotides: TGTGCCAGCAGTAAGAGACAGGGGCCCGGAAACACCATATATTTT. The encoded protein is CASSKRQGPGNTIYF.

This clonotype was observed many times. V gene TRBV6-5 combines with J gene TRBJ2-3; D gene uncertain. This CDR3 is 12 amino acids long. Germline V lookup: CDR1 MNHEY, CDR2 SVGAGI. Deletions cut 2 bases from V and 8 bases from J, with 8 bases between. The CDR3 DNA reads TGTGCCAGCAGTTACCCACATGGTACGCAGTATTTT. Amino acid sequence: CASSYPHGTQYF.

This clonotype was counted at least ten times. The J gene is TRBJ1-4, the V gene TRBV7-7, with D unresolved. The ends were cut back, 2 bases at V and 5 bases at J, with 6 bases in the middle. This CDR3 has 13 amino acids. Per the germline V gene, CDR1 is SSHAT and CDR2 is FNYEAQ (reference sequence). The CDR3 region is CASSLYQNEKLFF. The CDR3 DNA reads as TGTGCCAGCAGCTTATACCAGAATGAAAAACTGTTTTTT.

This clonotype has at least ten counts. The rearrangement joins TRBV27 to TRBJ1-6; D ambiguous. Germline V lookup: CDR1 MNHEY, CDR2 SMNVEV (reference sequence). Trimming pared 7 bases from V and 9 bases from J, leaving 19 bases between. The CDR3 totals 15 residues. CDR3 region: CASTLRPTAGSPLHF. The CDR3 DNA reads as TGTGCCAGCACCCTTCGACCGACCGCCGGTTCACCCCTCCACTTT.

The table lists this clonotype with many counts. The rearrangement links TRBV28 to TRBJ2-3; D is unclear. Germline V gene sequence: CDR1 MDHEN, CDR2 SYDVKM. Trimming shortened V by 6 bases and J by 2 bases, and 6 bases separated the two germline ends. The CDR3 covers 12 residues. This CDR3 is CASSAFTDTQYF. In nucleotides, the CDR3 is TGTGCCAGCAGCGCCTTCACAGATACGCAGTATTTT.

The sample holds many counts of this clonotype. This sequence joins TRBV7-2 and TRBJ1-5, with D hard to call. The CDR3 loop spans 13 amino acids. V was clipped by 1 base and J by 6 bases, with 7 bases between them. Looked up from germline, CDR1 is SGHTA and CDR2 is FQGNSA. The CDR3 DNA reads TGTGCCAGCAGCTTAGAAGCGGGTCAGCCCCAGCATTTT. Residues: CASSLEAGQPQHF.

This clonotype was found many times. The V gene is TRBV5-6, the J gene TRBJ1-4; possible D gene TRBD1, 5 bases. V lost 3 bases, J lost 3 bases, and 12 bases lay in between. CDR1 and CDR2 from the germline V gene are SGHDT and YYEEEE. The CDR3 is 15 amino acids. Written as DNA, the CDR3 is TGTGCCAGCAGCTCGCCGGGGACGGCTAATGAAAAACTGTTTTTT. Protein sequence: CASSSPGTANEKLFF.